Listed here are 31 T cell receptor beta chains from one sample, sequenced in a study of T cell responses to AZD1222 COVID-19 vaccine. Profiled with immunoSEQ multiplex PCR; TCRdb holds only in-frame clones, not every one. This table holds about 120,000 clones, approximately 92% found once. Sequenced material: peripheral blood, taken on day 0 of AZD1222 vaccination. The receptors derive from an adult in good health.

This rearrangement joins TRBV28 to TRBJ1-1, with 7 nucleotides matching TRBD1. CDR3 length: 13 amino acids. Trimming at V came to 7 bases and at J to 6 bases, leaving 8 bases not matched to a gene. Looked up from germline, CDR1 is MDHEN and CDR2 is SYDVKM. CDR3: CASMVTGASEAFF. CDR3 DNA sequence: TGTGCCAGCATGGTCACAGGGGCTTCTGAAGCTTTCTTT.

The CDR3 region has the DNA TGTGCCAGCCTAAAAACTAGGGACGAGCAGTACTTC. This encodes CASLKTRDEQYF. The V and J genes are TRBV28 and TRBJ2-7, with D possibly matching TRBD2 (5 bases). Germline V gene sequence: CDR1 MDHEN, CDR2 SYDVKM. This CDR3 is 12 amino acids long. The V end was cut by 8 bases, the J end by 5 bases, with 13 bases between.

This clone was seen only once. The chain recombines TRBV28 with TRBJ2-1; D perhaps matches TRBD1 (5 bases). Trimming stripped 8 bases from V and 4 bases from J, with 9 bases between. CDR1 is MDHEN, CDR2 SYDVKM, per germline. The CDR3 consists of 12 residues. CDR3 in DNA: TGTGCCAGCGTAACAGGATACAATGAGCAGTTCTTC. This encodes CASVTGYNEQFF.

The V and J genes are TRBV30 and TRBJ1-6; D gene unclear. Germline lookup yields CDR1 GTSNPN and CDR2 SVGIG (reference sequence). Trimming cost V 4 bases and J 3 bases, with 4 bases left between them. The CDR3 length is 12 residues. Written as DNA, the CDR3 is TGTGCCTGGACAGGCTATAATTCACCCCTCCACTTT. This translates into CAWTGYNSPLHF.

V gene TRBV6-5 combines with J gene TRBJ1-1, with 7 bases identical to TRBD1. Germline V CDR1 and CDR2: MNHEY, SVGAGI. CDR3 size: 14 residues. The junction had 4 bases not matched to a gene; V was cut back by 5 bases and J by 1 base. The CDR3 DNA reads as TGTGCCAGCAGTCCAGGGACAGCGAACACTGAAGCTTTCTTT. Its translation: CASSPGTANTEAFF.

The genes are TRBV7-9 and TRBJ2-5, with D possibly being TRBD2 (5 bases). The ends were cut back, 0 bases at V and 5 bases at J, with 7 bases in the middle. The CDR3 contains 13 residues. Germline CDR1 SEHNR, CDR2 FQNEAQ (reference sequence). The CDR3 spells CASSLAGMETQYF. As DNA, the CDR3 is TGTGCCAGCAGCTTAGCCGGGATGGAGACCCAGTACTTC.

This chain joins TRBV5-6 and TRBJ1-3, with D possibly TRBD1 on 5 matching bases. Trimming shortened V by 0 bases and J by 4 bases, and 8 bases separated the two germline ends. The CDR3 runs to 14 residues. Germline values: CDR1 SGHDT, CDR2 YYEEEE. CDR3 protein: CASSLGGEGNTIYF. As DNA, the CDR3 is TGTGCCAGCAGCTTGGGGGGCGAAGGAAACACCATATATTTT.

The chain employs TRBV28 and TRBJ1-6; no reliable D call. Germline lookup yields CDR1 MDHEN and CDR2 SYDVKM. The CDR3 extends over 15 amino acids. V lost 2 bases, J lost 6 bases, and 11 bases lay in between. For the CDR3, the DNA is TGTGCCAGCAGTTTAGGAGGGAACCGTAATTCACCCCTCCACTTT. Protein sequence: CASSLGGNRNSPLHF.

The CDR3 region is CATSGERESYNEQFF. The DNA for the CDR3 is TGTGCCACCAGCGGCGAGCGGGAGTCCTACAATGAGCAGTTCTTC. The chain recombines TRBV15 with TRBJ2-1; 8 bases agree with TRBD2. There are 15 residues in the CDR3. From germline, CDR1 is LNHNV and CDR2 YYDKDF (reference sequence). V shed 5 bases, J shed 1 base, and the junction held 4 bases outside the gene matches.

This chain uses TRBV3-1 (or the pseudogene TRBV3-2) with TRBJ1-6, with unresolved D. The V end lost 3 bases, the J end lost 0 bases, and 12 bases lay between the germline ends. This CDR3 comprises 17 residues. Germline CDR1 reads LGHDT; CDR2 reads YNNKEL (reference sequence). The CDR3 here is CASSQGVLSSYNSPLHF. As DNA, the CDR3 is TGTGCCAGCAGCCAGGGAGTACTGAGCTCCTATAATTCACCCCTCCACTTT.

This clone has only one observation. V gene TRBV3-1 (or the pseudogene TRBV3-2) combines with J gene TRBJ2-1; a possible D gene is TRBD2 (6 bases). V was shortened by 5 bases and J by 7 bases, with 15 bases between the two germline ends. The germline V gene encodes CDR1 LGHDT and CDR2 YNNKEL (reference sequence). The CDR3 consists of 14 residues. The CDR3 sequence: CASSYPGAKNEQFF. DNA of the CDR3: TGTGCCAGCAGCTACCCGGGAGCGAAAAATGAGCAGTTCTTC.

This clone was observed once. The chain is built from TRBV5-6 and TRBJ1-2, with D uncertain. This CDR3 region has 11 residues. Trimming shortened V by 0 bases and J by 9 bases, and 6 bases separated the two germline ends. Germline CDR1 is SGHDT and CDR2 is YYEEEE. The chain's CDR3 is CASSLVGRYTF. In DNA, the CDR3 is TGTGCCAGCAGCTTGGTTGGACGCTACACCTTC.

The chain recombines TRBV5-1 with TRBJ1-1, with 9 bases fitting TRBD1. The CDR3 spans 14 residues. Germline trimming cut 0 bases from V and 12 bases from J; bases unmatched to any gene: 9. CDR1 and CDR2 (germline): SGHRS, YFSETQ. CDR3 bases: TGCGCCAGCAGCTTGGACCCCGGGACAGGGAAGACTTTCTTT. Protein product: CASSLDPGTGKTFF.

The chain combines TRBV14 with TRBJ2-3; 9 bases line up with TRBD1. CDR1 is SGHDN and CDR2 is FVKESK in the germline V gene. The J segment lost 4 bases and the V segment lost 4 bases, leaving 6 bases of the junction unmatched. The CDR3 spans 15 residues. This chain's CDR3 is CASSPGTGHADTQYF. DNA for the CDR3: TGTGCCAGCAGCCCGGGGACAGGGCACGCAGATACGCAGTATTTT.

This sequence joins TRBV5-5 and TRBJ2-1; possibly TRBD2 for D (6 bases). The CDR3 length is 17 residues. In germline, CDR1 is SGHKS, CDR2 YYEKEE (reference sequence). Trimming cost V 3 bases and J 5 bases, with 21 bases left between them. The CDR3 nucleotides read TGTGCCAGCAGCTCAACACCCAGGGAGGTGGGCAACAATGAGCAGTTCTTC. Amino acids: CASSSTPREVGNNEQFF.

This clone has a single count. The J gene is TRBJ1-1, the V gene TRBV4-1, with D possibly matching TRBD1 (6 bases). V dropped 1 base and J dropped 4 bases, with 13 bases sitting between them. From germline, CDR1 is MGHRA and CDR2 YSYEKL. The CDR3 covers 15 residues. The CDR3 sequence: CASSQVRGLGTEAFF. CDR3 nucleotides: TGCGCCAGCAGCCAAGTACGGGGGCTTGGCACTGAAGCTTTCTTT.

The chain is built from TRBV7-9 and TRBJ2-2; D not resolved. Trimming stripped 2 bases from V and 7 bases from J, with 11 bases between. This CDR3 region has 14 residues. From germline, CDR1 is SEHNR and CDR2 FQNEAQ (reference sequence). CDR3 nucleotides: TGTGCCAGCAGCTTATATCAGGAAGACGGGGAGCTGTTTTTT. It translates to CASSLYQEDGELFF. The whole variable domain, filled in from reference TRBV7-9 and TRBJ2-2, reads DTGVSQNPRHKITKRGQNVTFRCDPISEHNRLYWYRQTLGQGPEFLTYFQNEAQLEKSRLLSDRFSAERPKGSFSTLEIQRTEQGDSAMYLCASSLYQEDGELFFGEGSRLTVL.

The chain combines TRBV4-3 with TRBJ2-7; 7 nucleotides match TRBD1. Germline V lookup: CDR1 LGHNA, CDR2 YSLEER. CDR3 length equals 16 residues. The trim removed 0 bases at V and 2 bases at J, leaving 7 bases unmatched. The CDR3 DNA is TGCGCCAGCAGCCAAGACAACACAGGGGTCGCCTACGAGCAGTACTTC. Protein sequence: CASSQDNTGVAYEQYF.

This chain links TRBV29-1 with TRBJ2-1, with 11 bases fitting TRBD2. Germline CDR1 is SQVTM and CDR2 is ANQGSEA. V lost 7 bases and J lost 6; bases outside the gene matches: 11. The CDR3 spans 15 residues. The chain's CDR3 is CSASPTSGTLNEQFF. In nucleotides, the CDR3 is TGCAGCGCCTCTCCGACTAGCGGGACTCTCAATGAGCAGTTCTTC.

V is TRBV28 and J is TRBJ2-1, with TRBD1 identical over 11 bases. The CDR3 spans 15 residues. Trimming took 6 bases from V and 5 from J; bases not matched to a gene: 6. Germline V CDR1 and CDR2: MDHEN, SYDVKM. The CDR3 region has the DNA TGTGCCAGCAGGGGACAGGGGGTAGGGGACAATGAGCAGTTCTTC. This codes for CASRGQGVGDNEQFF.

The genes are TRBV7-8 and TRBJ1-1, with D perhaps matching TRBD1 (5 bases). Germline V lookup: CDR1 SGHVS, CDR2 FQNEAQ. This CDR3 has 13 residues. V lost 1 base, J lost 6 bases, and 9 bases lay in between. The CDR3: CASSLVRGAEAFF. CDR3 DNA: TGTGCCAGCAGCTTAGTGAGAGGGGCTGAAGCTTTCTTT.

J is TRBJ1-2 and V is TRBV19; 7 bases line up with TRBD1. J lost 5 bases, V lost 4 bases, and 4 bases had no gene match. The germline CDR1 and CDR2 sequences are LNHDA and SQIVND (reference sequence). The CDR3 is 13 residues long. The CDR3 sequence: CASSTPGGYGYTF. The DNA for the CDR3 is TGTGCCAGTAGTACTCCAGGGGGTTATGGCTACACCTTC.

The chain combines TRBV6-5 with TRBJ1-2; 7 bases map to TRBD1. Looked up from germline, CDR1 is MNHEY and CDR2 is SVGAGI. The CDR3 spans 13 residues. J was trimmed by 4 bases and V by 8 bases; bases with no gene match: 7. The CDR3 coding sequence is TGTGCCAGCCATTTAGACAGGGCCTATGGCTACACCTTC. This sequence encodes CASHLDRAYGYTF.

V and J are TRBV10-1 and TRBJ1-1; 12 positions match TRBD1. The CDR3 is 16 residues long. Germline CDR1 is WNHNN and CDR2 is SYGVQD (reference sequence). J gave up 4 bases and V 6 bases, and 9 bases lay outside the gene matches. The DNA of the CDR3 is TGCGCCAGCAGCTACCGCCGGGACAGGGGGCCCACTGAAGCTTTCTTT. This sequence encodes CASSYRRDRGPTEAFF.

The gene calls are TRBV5-4 and TRBJ2-7; 10 positions agree with TRBD2. V lost 4 bases, J lost 3 bases, and 7 bases stayed unmatched. The CDR3 spans 15 residues. CDR1 is SGHNT, CDR2 YYREEE, per germline (reference sequence). This CDR3 reads CASSTGLAEFYEQYF. CDR3 nucleotide sequence: TGTGCCAGCAGCACCGGACTAGCGGAGTTCTACGAGCAGTACTTC.

J is TRBJ1-6 and V is TRBV5-1; D possibly corresponds to TRBD1 (5 bases). Germline-derived CDR1 and CDR2 are SGHRS and YFSETQ. CDR3 size: 15 residues. The ends were cut back, 0 bases at V and 5 bases at J, with 9 bases in the middle. Here the CDR3 reads CASSLEVGDNSPLHF. CDR3 coding DNA: TGCGCCAGCAGCTTGGAGGTAGGGGATAATTCACCCCTCCACTTT. Full variable domain (outside the CDR3, taken from reference TRBV5-1 and TRBJ1-6): KAGVTQTPRYLIKTRGQQVTLSCSPISGHRSVSWYQQTPGQGLQFLFEYFSETQRNKGNFPGRFSGRQFSNSRSEMNVSTLELGDSALYLCASSLEVGDNSPLHFGNGTRLTVT.

The chain couples TRBV27 to TRBJ1-6; 7 bases map to TRBD1. V lost 7 bases and J lost 8; bases outside the gene matches: 11. Germline CDR1 MNHEY, CDR2 SMNVEV (reference sequence). This CDR3 is built from 15 residues. The chain's CDR3 is CASNRGQGWDSPLHF. The DNA for the CDR3 is TGTGCCAGCAATAGGGGGCAGGGTTGGGATTCACCCCTCCACTTT.

The chain uses TRBV5-4 and TRBJ2-5; 7 bases align to TRBD1. Germline trimming cut 3 bases from V and 4 bases from J; bases unmatched to any gene: 9. This CDR3 spans 15 amino acids. Germline-derived CDR1 and CDR2 are SGHNT and YYREEE (reference sequence). The CDR3, as DNA: TGTGCCAGCAGCTGGGGACAGCCCTGGGGAGAGACCCAGTACTTC. Translation: CASSWGQPWGETQYF.

This clone was observed a handful of times. The V and J genes are TRBV24-1 and TRBJ1-5; TRBD1 matches 8 bases. CDR3 size: 17 residues. V lost 4 bases and J lost 4; bases outside the gene matches: 11. Germline V gives CDR1 KGHDR, CDR2 SFDVKD. CDR3 sequence (DNA): TGTGCCACCAGTGAAGTGGACAGGGCGGCAGAGAATCAGCCCCAGCATTTT. Amino acid sequence: CATSEVDRAAENQPQHF.

CDR3 bases: TGTGCCAGCAGCTTTGGACAGGGGGCTGGAAACACCATATATTTT. Translated, it gives CASSFGQGAGNTIYF. V is TRBV7-6 and J is TRBJ1-3, with 10 bases aligning to TRBD1. Germline CDR1 and CDR2: SGHVS and FNYEAQ. The CDR3 consists of 15 residues. J gave up 2 bases and V 3 bases, and 1 base lay outside the gene matches.

The genes are TRBV5-1 and TRBJ2-3; D possibly corresponds to TRBD1 (5 bases). The CDR3 runs to 15 residues. V was shortened by 0 bases and J by 4 bases, with 12 bases between the two germline ends. Germline-derived CDR1 and CDR2 are SGHRS and YFSETQ. CDR3 DNA: TGCGCCAGCAGCTTGGGACAGTCTAGTGCAGATACGCAGTATTTT. It translates to CASSLGQSSADTQYF. The variable domain in full, completed from reference TRBV5-1 and TRBJ2-3, reads KAGVTQTPRYLIKTRGQQVTLSCSPISGHRSVSWYQQTPGQGLQFLFEYFSETQRNKGNFPGRFSGRQFSNSRSEMNVSTLELGDSALYLCASSLGQSSADTQYFGPGTRLTVL.